This entry lists 32 T cell receptor beta chains sequenced from one sample in a study of blood T cell repertoires in COVID-19. TCRdb's table, derived via immunoSEQ multiplex PCR, lists solely in-frame clones and lacks some. The sample carries approximately 230,000 clones, about 80% recorded once. The sequencing sample was made of PBMCs or T cells enriched from blood (not recorded which). The receptors were gathered from a middle-aged man who had recovered from COVID-19.

The table lists this clone with a count of one. V usage is TRBV4-2 and J usage is TRBJ1-1; D call uncertain. Trimming removed 1 base at V and 1 base at J, with 16 bases between. Germline V CDR1 and CDR2: LGHNA, YNFKEQ. This CDR3 has 17 residues. CDR3 amino acids: CASSQGLSAARNTEAFF. The CDR3 nucleotides read TGTGCCAGCAGCCAAGGGCTTTCGGCGGCTAGGAACACTGAAGCTTTCTTT.

The chain recombines TRBV7-6 with TRBJ2-1; D is ambiguous. V was shortened by 1 base and J by 2 bases, with 9 bases between the two germline ends. Germline V gives CDR1 SGHVS, CDR2 FNYEAQ. The CDR3 sequence is 15 residues long. CDR3 protein: CASSLEILTYNEQFF. CDR3 in DNA: TGTGCCAGCAGCTTAGAAATCCTTACCTACAATGAGCAGTTCTTC.

A few counts support this clone. This chain joins TRBV19 and TRBJ2-1; D is uncertain. V was pared by 3 bases and J by 6 bases, with 15 bases between. CDR3 length: 15 amino acids. Germline V lookup: CDR1 LNHDA, CDR2 SQIVND (reference sequence). CDR3 residues: CASSIWSRSLNEQFF. DNA for the CDR3: TGTGCCAGTAGTATTTGGTCTAGGTCGCTCAATGAGCAGTTCTTC.

This chain joins TRBV7-3 and TRBJ2-1; D is possibly TRBD2 (6 bases). V was pared by 6 bases and J by 4 bases, with 10 bases between. Germline values: CDR1 SGHTA, CDR2 FQGTGA. The CDR3 is 13 residues long. The CDR3 sequence: CASSDSGYNEQFF. CDR3 DNA sequence: TGTGCCAGCAGTGACAGCGGGTACAATGAGCAGTTCTTC.

The rearrangement links TRBV3-1 (or the pseudogene TRBV3-2) to TRBJ2-1; 10 bases fit TRBD1. Trimming at V came to 4 bases and at J to 7 bases, leaving 4 bases not matched to a gene. The germline V gene has CDR1 LGHDT and CDR2 YNNKEL (reference sequence). The CDR3 is made up of 14 amino acids. The CDR3 coding sequence is TGTGCCAGCAGCCGGGACAGGGGCCTAAATGAGCAGTTCTTC. Translating it yields CASSRDRGLNEQFF.

The rearrangement uses TRBV7-3 and TRBJ2-3; D is ambiguous. CDR1 SGHTA and CDR2 FQGTGA come from the germline V gene. V lost 2 bases to trimming and J lost 2 bases, with 11 bases between them. CDR3 length equals 15 residues. CDR3 sequence: CASSLASDFTDTQYF. The DNA of the CDR3 is TGTGCCAGCAGCTTAGCCTCCGACTTCACAGATACGCAGTATTTT.

This clone was seen a single time. CDR3 nucleotides: TGCGCCAGCACTCCACAGGCTCCCAGCTATGGCTACACCTTC. Protein sequence: CASTPQAPSYGYTF. The V call is TRBV5-1, the J call TRBJ1-2, with D possibly matching TRBD1 (5 bases). Per germline, CDR1 SGHRS and CDR2 YFSETQ. The CDR3 is made up of 14 amino acids. The germline V and J ends were trimmed by 6 bases and 4 bases, with 16 bases remaining between them.

The V and J genes are TRBV7-2 and TRBJ1-3, with unresolved D. In germline, CDR1 is SGHTA, CDR2 FQGNSA. Trimming stripped 4 bases from V and 8 bases from J, with 12 bases between. This CDR3 spans 13 amino acids. The CDR3 region is CASSYRVRDTIYF. Written as DNA, the CDR3 is TGTGCCAGCAGCTACCGGGTCAGAGACACCATATATTTT.

As regards this clone: One end of the junction varies from germline; a read error may be responsible. This chain uses TRBV25-1 with TRBJ2-3; 7 nucleotides line up with TRBD1. There are 13 residues in the CDR3. CDR1 and CDR2 from the germline V gene are MGHDK and SYGVNS. The CDR3 DNA sequence: TGCCCAGGTTGGACAGGATACACAGATACGCAGTATTTT. It encodes CPGWTGYTDTQYF.

This chain links TRBV5-8 with TRBJ2-5, with 9 bases fitting TRBD1. J was trimmed by 5 bases and V by 2 bases; bases with no gene match: 1. The CDR3 has 13 residues. Germline CDR1 SGHTS, CDR2 YDEGEE. Here the CDR3 reads CASSFGQGETQYF. The CDR3 region has the DNA TGTGCCAGCAGCTTTGGACAGGGGGAGACCCAGTACTTC.

This clone appeared a few times. This chain uses TRBV30 with TRBJ2-2; D unresolved. The CDR3 loop spans 13 amino acids. Germline loops: CDR1 GTSNPN, CDR2 SVGIG (reference sequence). V was shortened by 0 bases and J by 5 bases, with 7 bases between the two germline ends. The CDR3 sequence: CAWSVQFTGELFF. DNA of the CDR3: TGTGCCTGGAGTGTACAATTTACCGGGGAGCTGTTTTTT.

J is TRBJ1-2 and V is TRBV4-3, with 11 bases lining up with TRBD1. V lost 5 bases, J lost 7 bases, and 3 bases stayed unmatched. The CDR3 sequence is 13 residues long. CDR1 is LGHNA and CDR2 is YSLEER in the germline V gene. The CDR3 sequence: CASSYGTGGGYTF. The CDR3 bases are TGCGCCAGCAGCTATGGGACAGGGGGTGGCTACACCTTC.

The sample holds one count of this clone. V and J are TRBV3-1 (or the pseudogene TRBV3-2) and TRBJ1-1; D not certain. Deletions cut 1 base from V and 0 bases from J, with 9 bases between. The CDR3 totals 15 residues. Germline V gives CDR1 LGHDT, CDR2 YNNKEL (reference sequence). CDR3 region: CASSQVPTLNTEAFF. The CDR3 bases are TGTGCCAGCAGCCAAGTACCTACCCTGAACACTGAAGCTTTCTTT.

The rearrangement uses TRBV18 and TRBJ1-1; D remains ambiguous. The germline CDR1 and CDR2 sequences are KGHSH and LQKENI. V was pared by 6 bases and J by 5 bases, with 16 bases between. The CDR3 consists of 14 residues. CDR3: CASSLASPGTEAFF. The DNA of the CDR3 is TGTGCCAGCTCCTTGGCCTCGCCCGGGACTGAAGCTTTCTTT.

The chain has TRBV28 and TRBJ1-1; TRBD1 aligns across 7 bases. This CDR3 region has 14 residues. The germline CDR1 and CDR2 sequences are MDHEN and SYDVKM. Trimming took 6 bases from V and 0 from J; bases not matched to a gene: 4. The CDR3 here is CASRAGQLNTEAFF. The CDR3, as DNA: TGTGCCAGCAGGGCGGGACAGTTGAACACTGAAGCTTTCTTT.

The V gene is TRBV5-1, the J gene TRBJ2-1, with D possibly TRBD1 on 7 matching bases. CDR3 size: 19 residues. V was shortened by 4 bases and J by 3 bases, with 26 bases between the two germline ends. Germline V CDR1 and CDR2: SGHRS, YFSETQ. The CDR3 protein is CASSHPRTGRPGVYNEQFF. In nucleotides, the CDR3 is TGCGCCAGCAGCCATCCCCGGACAGGCCGACCGGGAGTCTACAATGAGCAGTTCTTC.

This clone has a single count. The genes are TRBV6-5 and TRBJ1-5, with a possible D match to TRBD1 (5 bases). Germline CDR1 is MNHEY and CDR2 is SVGAGI. Trimming left V 7 bases short and J 3 bases short, with 16 bases between. The CDR3 spans 15 residues. The CDR3 DNA reads TGTGCCAGCAAGCTGGGCAGGGCTACCAATCAGCCCCAGCATTTT. It yields the protein CASKLGRATNQPQHF.

The rearrangement uses TRBV11-2 and TRBJ2-1, with TRBD2 identical over 8 bases. V dropped 3 bases and J dropped 4; count of bases not matched to a gene: 8. The CDR3 has 16 residues. Germline V gene data show CDR1 as SGHAT and CDR2 as FQNNGV. The CDR3 here is CASSFRKRERYNEQFF. CDR3 DNA: TGTGCCAGCAGCTTCAGGAAGCGGGAGAGGTACAATGAGCAGTTCTTC.

This chain links TRBV7-2 with TRBJ1-3, with D unclear. CDR3 length: 13 residues. Germline V CDR1 and CDR2: SGHTA, FQGNSA. Trimming shortened V by 5 bases and J by 8 bases, and 13 bases separated the two germline ends. CDR3 loop: CASSPRSPDTIYF. In DNA form, the CDR3 reads TGTGCCAGCAGCCCACGAAGCCCGGACACCATATATTTT.

The genes are TRBV11-2 and TRBJ2-7, with D maybe TRBD1 (5 bases). Per germline, CDR1 SGHAT and CDR2 FQNNGV. Trimming shortened V by 1 base and J by 1 base, and 20 bases separated the two germline ends. The CDR3 contains 18 residues. CDR3 residues: CASSLVRPLGHKSYEQYF. The CDR3 coding sequence is TGTGCCAGCAGCTTAGTCCGTCCCCTCGGACATAAGTCCTACGAGCAGTACTTC.

The chain is built from TRBV5-6 and TRBJ2-7; 9 bases are a match to TRBD1. This CDR3 has 15 residues. J lost 6 bases, V lost 0 bases, and 7 bases had no gene match. Germline V CDR1 and CDR2: SGHDT, YYEEEE. The CDR3 sequence is CASSLVTGGWGEQYF. The CDR3 nucleotides read TGTGCCAGCAGCTTGGTTACAGGGGGCTGGGGCGAGCAGTACTTC.

This clone was recorded once. The CDR3 loop is CASSSGTGGDSSSSYNEQFF. The CDR3 nucleotides read TGTGCCAGCAGCTCCGGGACAGGGGGCGATTCTTCTAGCTCCTACAATGAGCAGTTCTTC. The chain has TRBV7-3 and TRBJ2-1, with TRBD1 matching over 12 bases. The CDR3 runs 20 residues. Germline V CDR1 and CDR2: SGHTA, FQGTGA. J lost 0 bases, V lost 4 bases, and 13 bases had no gene match. The complete variable domain, with remaining parts taken from reference TRBV7-3 and TRBJ2-1, reads GAGVSQTPSNKVTEKGKYVELRCDPISGHTALYWYRQSLGQGPEFLIYFQGTGAADDSGLPNDRFFAVRPEGSVSTLKIQRTERGDSAVYLCASSSGTGGDSSSSYNEQFFGPGTRLTVL.

The chain is built from TRBV3-1 (or the pseudogene TRBV3-2) and TRBJ1-5; no firm D call. The CDR3 contains 13 residues. Germline V gene lookup returns CDR1 LGHDT and CDR2 YNNKEL (reference sequence). Trimming shortened V by 0 bases and J by 5 bases, and 5 bases separated the two germline ends. CDR3 residues: CASSQDLDQPQHF. For the CDR3, the DNA is TGTGCCAGCAGCCAAGACTTAGATCAGCCCCAGCATTTT.

The chain employs TRBV7-9 and TRBJ2-7; 8 nucleotides align to TRBD1. The V and J ends lost 2 bases and 6 bases, in that order; junction bases with no gene match: 9. This CDR3 has 15 residues. The germline CDR1 and CDR2 sequences are SEHNR and FQNEAQ (reference sequence). CDR3 in amino acids: CASSLNSAGGVEQYF. The CDR3 bases are TGTGCCAGCAGCTTAAATTCGGCAGGGGGCGTCGAGCAGTACTTC.

The chain uses TRBV19 and TRBJ1-5; 8 nucleotides align to TRBD1. With 10 bases clipped from V and 3 bases from J, the junction kept 5 bases outside the gene matches. Germline CDR1 LNHDA, CDR2 SQIVND (reference sequence). This CDR3 is built from 13 residues. This CDR3 is CATTRGHNQPQHF. The CDR3 DNA reads TGTGCCACCACCAGGGGGCACAATCAGCCCCAGCATTTT.

The chain is built from TRBV2 and TRBJ2-3, with D tentatively TRBD2 (7 bases). Germline V gene sequence: CDR1 SNHLY, CDR2 FYNNEI. The ends were cut back, 6 bases at V and 2 bases at J, with 18 bases in the middle. The CDR3 extends over 16 amino acids. DNA of the CDR3: TGTGCCAGCAGGAGGGGGGGAACGGGGTTCACAGATACGCAGTATTTT. It is translated as CASRRGGTGFTDTQYF.

The chain is built from TRBV5-6 and TRBJ2-6; D is unclear. The CDR3 has 16 amino acids. The germline gives CDR1 SGHDT, CDR2 YYEEEE. V was cut by 1 base and J by 0 bases, with 8 bases left in between. CDR3 in DNA: TGTGCCAGCAGCTTGTACAGTTACTCTGGGGCCAACGTCCTGACTTTC. It yields the protein CASSLYSYSGANVLTF.

In DNA, the CDR3 is TGTGCCAGCAGCTTACTGGGCAGGGGGCTAACCGAGCAGTACTTC. Translating it yields CASSLLGRGLTEQYF. V usage is TRBV7-8 and J usage is TRBJ2-7, with TRBD1 identical over 8 bases. The CDR3 sequence is 15 residues long. With 2 bases clipped from V and 6 bases from J, the junction kept 9 bases outside the gene matches. In germline, CDR1 is SGHVS, CDR2 FQNEAQ.

This chain uses TRBV2 with TRBJ2-7; 12 bases align to TRBD2. Germline CDR1 and CDR2: SNHLY and FYNNEI. The J segment lost 3 bases and the V segment lost 6 bases, leaving 6 bases of the junction unmatched. The CDR3 consists of 15 residues. The CDR3 reads CASRATSGSNYEQYF. CDR3 bases: TGTGCCAGCAGAGCGACTAGCGGGAGCAACTACGAGCAGTACTTC.

V usage is TRBV3-1 (or the pseudogene TRBV3-2) and J usage is TRBJ2-7; 12 bases are shared with TRBD2. J was trimmed by 3 bases and V by 7 bases; bases with no gene match: 7. This CDR3 has 15 amino acids. Looked up from germline, CDR1 is LGHDT and CDR2 is YNNKEL (reference sequence). The CDR3 here is CASKMSLAGGYEQYF. In DNA, the CDR3 is TGTGCCAGCAAGATGTCACTAGCGGGAGGCTACGAGCAGTACTTC.

The chain has TRBV2 and TRBJ1-5, with 7 bases matching TRBD1. The CDR3 length is 13 residues. Germline CDR1 SNHLY, CDR2 FYNNEI. V gave up 8 bases and J gave up 2 bases; unmatched junction bases: 3. The CDR3 nucleotides are TGTGCCAGCGCCGGGACAGGCAATCAGCCCCAGCATTTT. It is translated as CASAGTGNQPQHF.

The genes are TRBV21-1 and TRBJ2-2; TRBD1 was called by the table and not checked on the DNA. TRBV21-1 is described as a pseudogene. The CDR3 totals 14 residues. Written as DNA, the CDR3 is TGTGCCAGCCATCCAGGGGTGGACACCGGGGAGCTGTTTTTT. It encodes CASHPGVDTGELFF.